This TCR beta chain comes out of a study of cytomegalovirus exposure and HLA in healthy donors (dated by TCRdb to the late 2010s). Broadly, across the study: In an earlier analysis of 587 of the donors, around 290 Gb of sequence data and 100 million or so unique TCR beta sequences from approximately 180 million T cells were reported. An early release covering roughly 640 HLA-typed donors comprised approximately 290 gigabases of sequencing data and 65 million to 100 million unique TCR sequences. The genetic ancestry cluster associated with self-reported Caucasian donors included 80% to 90% of the approximately 400 genotyped donors. The study aimed to test whether cataloging public T cell receptors could reveal signatures of past pathogen exposure. The study profiled the T cell repertoires of 550 to 700 subjects by immunosequencing and related them to cytomegalovirus serostatus. In addition to the first cohort of roughly 700 subjects, a separate validation cohort of approximately 120 different subjects was used. The study combined high-throughput TCR immunosequencing, statistical association of individual TCRs with disease status, and machine learning to predict cytomegalovirus infection status. In a later analysis, previously published TCR beta repertoires from roughly 710 donors were re-analyzed and high-resolution HLA genotyping was added so that TCR occurrence patterns could be studied. Rather than drawing on any new phenotypic data, the later analysis identified candidate immune exposures from TCR beta sequences and the way those sequences occurred across donors. An earlier analysis of 500 to 750 of the donors applied high-throughput TCR beta sequencing to assess whether each TCR beta V gene segment acted as functional or pseudogenic. Donor age, sex, ethnicity and CMV serostatus were collected together with the repertoire data. In a later genetic analysis, genome-wide SNP genotypes for about 60% of the 666 donors were used, and that subset was treated as a discovery cohort. Every repertoire in the discovery cohort had been generated on one and the same sequencing platform. HLA typing covered class I and class II loci at four-digit resolution. The number of typed donors differed by locus: roughly 629-640 for A, B, C, DRB1 and DQB1; approximately 530 for DQA1; 606 for DPA1; and 400 to 480 for DPB1. About 5 DR-DQ haplotypes were handled as single units for association and clustering, since linkage in the cohort was strong. Among some 410 genotyped donors of the cohort, an average of around 240,000 unique TCR beta nucleotide sequences was sequenced per donor, of which about 18% were non-productive.

The cohort consisted of 600 or so healthy bone marrow donors. All cohort members were sampled while nominally healthy, although unrecorded immune exposures were likely present. The donor tested CMV seropositive, placing the donor among the approximately 310 seropositive members of the cohort. A peripheral blood sample was collected from each donor, and TCR beta sequencing was performed on peripheral blood mononuclear cells. Genomic DNA was extracted from the blood cell samples with the Qiagen DNeasy Blood Extraction Kit. CDR1 and CDR2, per the germline V gene, are SGHTA and FQGNSA. Germline trimming: 1 base from V, 6 bases from J; junction bases outside gene matches: 6. From the cysteine up to the phenylalanine, the CDR3 has a length of 14 residues. The retained sequence is limited to the CDR3, 42 bases, with the frame set at the first base. As regards this clone: The antigen this receptor binds is unknown. The record has no base qualities; no much larger clone is one base away.

Libraries were constructed by the immunoSEQ multiplex PCR assay. For the multiplex PCR, a mixture combining 60 forward primers for TCR Vbeta segments and 13 reverse primers for TCR Jbeta segments was used. Amplification of the CDR3 region of rearranged TCR beta genes was performed with a multiplex PCR assay on genomic DNA. The Illumina HiSeq System was used to sequence the amplified TCR beta libraries as 87-base-pair reads. The published analysis was carried out like this. A later analysis tallied 70 million to 100 million unique TCR beta chains across the approximately 670 repertoires, and some 12 million of those chains were shared by two or more donors. Raw reads were error-corrected and collapsed into unique sequences by a nearest-neighbor algorithm in which closely related sequences were merged to remove PCR and sequencing errors. To assign V, D and J gene segments, CDR3 sequences were aligned to IMGT reference sequences. For a sequence to be retained, at least a six-nucleotide match to both a V gene segment and a J gene segment was required. Rearrangements were classified as productive when the CDR3 lacked stop codons and remained in frame with V and J, and all other rearrangements were classified as non-productive. CDR3 was defined by IMGT convention, running from the second conserved V-encoded cysteine to the conserved J-encoded phenylalanine. In an earlier analysis of roughly 580 of the donors, sequences lacking an unambiguous match to a single V gene segment were excluded. In an earlier analysis of approximately 590 of the donors, V segments were called functional above 56.7% productive rearrangements and were called segregating when the between-donor standard deviation exceeded 5%. To diagnose cytomegalovirus status from the catalog of TCR beta chain sequences, a statistical classification framework was built. In a later analysis, TCR nucleotide sequences were compared against IMGT/GENE-DB human TR gene sequences so that V and J genes could be assigned. Using the TCRdist pipeline, a later analysis assigned CDR3 sequences along with most-parsimonious VDJ recombination scenarios. In a later analysis, every TCR beta chain was defined by the combination of its CDR3 amino acid sequence and its V-gene family, and reads without a unique V-gene family were dropped. A later analysis removed roughly 590 highly shared, low-generation-probability nucleotide sequences to deal with suspected cross-contamination and a sequencing artifact. A later analysis calculated a clonal expansion index for each public chain from normalized within-repertoire ranks of inferred template counts. Generation probabilities in a later analysis came from a VDJ recombination model fitted to out-of-frame rearrangements, and those results were checked against IGoR. Hypergeometric tests were used in a later analysis to score TCR-TCR, TCR-HLA and TCR-CMV co-occurrence, with a repertoire-size bias correction applied to the TCR pairs. A later analysis estimated false discovery rates by permuting HLA or CMV assignments 20 times. In a later analysis, co-occurring TCRs were grouped using DBSCAN, and TCRdist sequence similarity was added for clustering within HLA-allele-positive subsets. For co-occurrence clustering, repertoires with fewer than 30,000 or more than 120,000 public chains were excluded, along with roughly 5 repertoires with anomalous nucleotide sharing. TCRdb carries this immuneACCESS record with in-frame sequences only. Its versions omit some clonotypes, under half of them owing to an unresolved V gene in the studies checked, with the rest unexplained. For V, J and clone size, that table is used; D and trimming come from the DNA. For this sample the table gives 95,000 to 150,000 clones, of which approximately 76% were detected only once. Over 25% of the sample comes from the top ten.

Overall results and qualifications from the work: In this cohort, only TCR beta chains were sequenced, and detectable features were limited by the absence of alpha or paired-chain data. The sequencing pipeline was judged likely to have produced a cluster of highly shared sequence variants as a technical artifact. A total of around 150 TCR beta chains were listed by the study as associated with cytomegalovirus. Most TCR sequences were seen in very few donors, while some public TCRs were found in many individuals. Some IMGT-functional V segments, including TRBV6-2 and TRBV6-3, could not be told apart with the 87-base-pair reads, so those segments were excluded. Presence/absence analyses assumed roughly uniform sequencing depth across donors, an assumption that may not hold. In a later analysis, the rate of TCR association differed among HLA loci, with DRB1 alleles having the most associated TCRs and HLA-C alleles having the fewest. An earlier analysis of 450 to 750 of the donors showed that most TCR beta V segments appeared in productive rearrangements either about 90% or about 30% of the time, which broadly matched IMGT annotations. A further reported finding was that TCR beta sequences accurately predicted the HLA-A and HLA-B alleles for most subjects in the first cohort. At a false discovery rate of 0.05, a later analysis linked 16,951 TCR beta sequences to specific HLA alleles. According to the authors, the approach could potentially be generalized to other disease states and immunological phenotypes. According to a later genetic analysis, donors in an Asian-associated ancestry cluster had fewer N-insertions in productive TCRs than the approximately 670-donor mean. Immune exposure information for the cohort was limited to CMV serostatus. Strong co-occurrence of HLA alleles, especially DR and DQ, made assigning TCR associations to individual alleles difficult. HLA typing was unavailable for some donors at each locus, so association tests used only the typed subset. Linkage disequilibrium might explain the correlated functional status among segregating V segments, but an unknown experimental factor could not be ruled out. Because counts were too low, seventeen rarely observed V segments, including chromosome 9 orphons, were excluded from the earlier analysis of 587 of the donors. In vitro tests confirmed that a few of the cytomegalovirus-associated TCR beta chains recognize cytomegalovirus antigens. A later analysis found that most CMV-associated TCR beta chains appeared HLA-restricted, with HLA associations seemingly driven largely by CMV exposure. In a later analysis, HLA-associated TCR beta chains were found to be more clonally expanded and to have lower generation probabilities than equally common non-associated chains. V-gene and J-gene trimming of TCR beta chains was associated with a missense DCLRE1C variant in a later genetic analysis, and the association was replicated in an independent cohort. Several of the top co-occurrence clusters appeared to be linked to parvovirus B19, influenza, CMV and Epstein-Barr virus, according to a later analysis. The classifier was reported to diagnose cytomegalovirus status with high specificity and sensitivity in both the original cohort and the validation cohort.

Sequencing was done on a sample of PBMCs. The V and J genes are TRBV7-2 and TRBJ2-7, with 7 middle bases fitting TRBD2. The source is a man aged 55 to 70 in good health and CMV-seropositive. The DNA sequence is as follows: TGTGCCAGCAGCTTAGGCCCCACTAGCGTCGAGCAGTACTTC. It is translated as CASSLGPTSVEQYF.